The entry below describes one T cell receptor (beta chain). Its target is unknown. TCRdb reprocessed the reads via MiXCR and lists one record per CDR3 protein. The sample consists of roughly 730,000 distinct CDR3 sequences, 30% to 40% of them appearing once. V was clipped by 3 bases and J by 7 bases; unmatched bases: 5. Germline CDR1 reads MGHRA; CDR2 reads YSYEKL. This CDR3 comprises 15 residues. This record belongs to a study of T cell repertoires in cytomegalovirus infection. Turning to the study itself: Public TCR beta signatures were indicative of both CMV infection and a matching HLA type.

Study-wide points: Summed public TCR beta family frequency identified CMV carriers bearing the relevant HLA.

The TCR comes from a human donor in good health (CMV status not recorded). Some clones in this sample may be carry-over from other donors' samples. The chain carries TRBV4-1 and TRBJ2-1; 11 bases are a match to TRBD1. Sequences were derived from cultured PBMCs, sampled from culture after CMV antigen stimulation. Written as DNA, the CDR3 is TGCGCCAGCAGCCAGCCGGGACAGGGGGTGAATGAGCAGTTCTTC. Protein sequence: CASSQPGQGVNEQFF.